This paragraph reports one TCR beta chain. These data come from a study of shared clonotypes between healthy human individuals. Whole-study context: Three CD4 naive, three CD4 memory, two CD8 naive and one CD8 memory plate were used per donor.

Looked up from germline, CDR1 is MNHEY and CDR2 is SVGAGI. The CDR3 sequence is 14 residues long. V gave up 3 bases and J gave up 3 bases, with 11 bases separating them. Profiled with immunoSEQ multiplex PCR; TCRdb holds only in-frame clones, not every one. The sample records roughly 2.2 million clones, roughly 92% being singletons. This chain joins TRBV6-5 and TRBJ1-2; D is possibly TRBD1 (5 bases). Sequencing input: naive CD4+ T cells from PBMCs. Subset meaning: CD45RA+ positively selected. The TCR was taken from a man between 18 and 29 years old in good health. Some clones in this sample may be carry-over from other donors' samples. DNA of the CDR3: TGTGCCAGCAGTTATGTCCCGGGGGACTATGGCTACACCTTC. Amino acid sequence: CASSYVPGDYGYTF.